Shown below are 24 T cell receptor beta chains from a single sample sequenced in a study of blood T cell repertoires in COVID-19. Only in-frame clones appear in the TCRdb table, and some are missing; sequencing was by immunoSEQ multiplex PCR. The profile shows more than 300,000 clones, about nine tenths of them singletons. The material sequenced was peripheral blood. The receptors shown here come from a woman aged 30 to 39 with COVID-19, enrolled during active disease.

The chain has TRBV20-1 and TRBJ2-5; TRBD2 matches at 10 bases. The CDR3 covers 14 residues. CDR1 is DFQATT, CDR2 SNEGSKA, per germline (reference sequence). With 6 bases clipped from V and 1 base from J, the junction kept 5 bases outside the gene matches. In nucleotides, the CDR3 is TGCAGTGCCAGTACTAGCGGGGTCCAAGAGACCCAGTACTTC. Protein product: CSASTSGVQETQYF.

The rearrangement links TRBV5-1 to TRBJ2-3; D is possibly TRBD2 (5 bases). Germline V lookup: CDR1 SGHRS, CDR2 YFSETQ. The CDR3 covers 15 residues. V dropped 3 bases and J dropped 0 bases, with 11 bases sitting between them. CDR3 coding DNA: TGCGCCAGCAGCTGGACGGGGAGTAGCACAGATACGCAGTATTTT. Protein product: CASSWTGSSTDTQYF.

The chain couples TRBV9 to TRBJ2-7; 7 nucleotides align to TRBD2. The CDR3 totals 15 residues. The V and J ends lost 4 bases and 2 bases, in that order; junction bases with no gene match: 9. Germline CDR1 and CDR2: SGDLS and YYNGEE. CDR3 sequence: CASSRGGGDPYEQYF. The CDR3, as DNA: TGTGCCAGCAGCCGCGGTGGGGGGGACCCCTACGAGCAGTACTTC.

This chain connects TRBV5-1 to TRBJ1-3; D unresolved. Trimming removed 1 base at V and 4 bases at J, with 6 bases between. This CDR3 is 13 amino acids long. The germline CDR1 and CDR2 sequences are SGHRS and YFSETQ. CDR3 in amino acids: CASSLTRGNTIYF. The CDR3 DNA reads as TGCGCCAGCAGCTTGACCCGGGGAAACACCATATATTTT. The whole variable domain, remainder taken from reference TRBV5-1 and TRBJ1-3, is KAGVTQTPRYLIKTRGQQVTLSCSPISGHRSVSWYQQTPGQGLQFLFEYFSETQRNKGNFPGRFSGRQFSNSRSEMNVSTLELGDSALYLCASSLTRGNTIYFGEGSWLTVV.

V gene TRBV7-2 combines with J gene TRBJ2-5; possible D gene TRBD2, 5 bases. This CDR3 has 14 amino acids. Germline V gene data show CDR1 as SGHTA and CDR2 as FQGNSA. The germline V and J ends were trimmed by 4 bases and 3 bases, with 12 bases remaining between them. CDR3 bases: TGTGCCAGCAGCTCTGGACCGAGGGAAGAGACCCAGTACTTC. Translating gives CASSSGPREETQYF.

This chain links TRBV11-1 with TRBJ2-7; 7 bases are shared with TRBD2. CDR3 size: 16 residues. V lost 5 bases, J lost 2 bases, and 12 bases stayed unmatched. Germline V lookup: CDR1 SGHAT, CDR2 FQDESV (reference sequence). The CDR3 DNA follows: TGTGCCAGCAGCATCCCTGGGAGGGGCGCTCCCTACGAGCAGTACTTC. Translating gives CASSIPGRGAPYEQYF.

V is TRBV24-1 and J is TRBJ1-2; 8 bases line up with TRBD1. CDR1 and CDR2 (germline): KGHDR, SFDVKD. Trimming removed 3 bases from V and 7 bases from J; junction bases left unmatched: 6. This CDR3 contains 14 residues. Here the CDR3 DNA reads TGTGCCACCAGTGATCCAGGGGGCTTGAGTGGCTACACCTTC. This sequence encodes CATSDPGGLSGYTF.

The chain is built from TRBV5-5 and TRBJ2-3, with 11 bases identical to TRBD1. This CDR3 has 16 residues. V shed 0 bases, J shed 4 bases, and the junction held 4 bases outside the gene matches. CDR1 is SGHKS, CDR2 YYEKEE, per germline (reference sequence). CDR3 bases: TGTGCCAGCAGCTTGGCCGTGGGACAGGGGGCAGATACGCAGTATTTT. The encoded protein is CASSLAVGQGADTQYF.

The chain joins TRBV7-2 to TRBJ2-1; 10 positions match TRBD2. The CDR3 length is 16 residues. The V segment lost 4 bases and the J segment 9 bases; nucleotides outside the gene matches: 12. Germline V lookup: CDR1 SGHTA, CDR2 FQGNSA. For the CDR3, the DNA is TGTGCCAGCAGCTCCCGAGCGGGGGGGTGGACAATTGAGCAGTTCTTC. Translated: CASSSRAGGWTIEQFF.

V gene TRBV3-1 (or the pseudogene TRBV3-2) combines with J gene TRBJ1-1, with no clear D. The length of the CDR3 is 13 residues. Germline lookup yields CDR1 LGHDT and CDR2 YNNKEL (reference sequence). V dropped 1 base and J dropped 3 bases, with 6 bases sitting between them. In DNA form, the CDR3 reads TGTGCCAGCAGCCAAGCCGCGTACACTGAAGCTTTCTTT. This encodes CASSQAAYTEAFF.

The V and J genes are TRBV12-3 or TRBV12-4 and TRBJ2-1, with 8 bases aligning to TRBD2. J lost 10 bases, V lost 5 bases, and 7 bases had no gene match. The CDR3 has 13 amino acids. Written as DNA, the CDR3 is TGTGCCAGCAGTCCCTTGCGGGGGGCCGAGCAGTTCTTC. Its translation is CASSPLRGAEQFF.

The chain couples TRBV11-3 to TRBJ1-3, with a weak D call TRBD1 (5 bases). The CDR3 runs to 13 residues. CDR1 is SGHNT, CDR2 YENEEA, per germline. Trimming took 5 bases from V and 6 from J, leaving 11 bases between them. DNA of the CDR3: TGTGCCAGCAGCCAAGGCAGGGCAAACACCATATATTTT. This codes for CASSQGRANTIYF. Combining the CDR3 with reference TRBV11-3 and TRBJ1-3 gives the whole variable domain EAGVVQSPRYKIIEKKQPVAFWCNPISGHNTLYWYLQNLGQGPELLIRYENEEAVDDSQLPKDRFSAERLKGVDSTLKIQPAELGDSAVYLCASSQGRANTIYFGEGSWLTVV.

Points on this clone: Other DNA sequences in this specimen translate into the identical CDR3. V is TRBV9 and J is TRBJ1-6, with 7 bases that match TRBD1. The CDR3 has 15 amino acids. Per germline, CDR1 SGDLS and CDR2 YYNGEE. With V trimmed by 0 bases and J by 7 bases, 4 bases remained unmatched. The CDR3 loop is CASSVEEGANSPLHF. CDR3 coding DNA: TGTGCCAGCAGCGTAGAGGAGGGGGCCAATTCACCCCTCCACTTT. Looking up the rest from reference TRBV9 and TRBJ1-6 gives the full variable domain: DSGVTQTPKHLITATGQRVTLRCSPRSGDLSVYWYQQSLDQGLQFLIQYYNGEERAKGNILERFSAQQFPDLHSELNLSSLELGDSALYFCASSVEEGANSPLHFGNGTRLTVT.

The chain recombines TRBV6-1 with TRBJ1-6, with no clear D. V was clipped by 6 bases and J by 8 bases, with 11 bases between them. The CDR3 is made up of 13 amino acids. Looked up from germline, CDR1 is MNHNS and CDR2 is SASEGT. CDR3 nucleotides: TGTGCCAGCAGCCCGGTTCGGGATTCACCCCTCCACTTT. Protein product: CASSPVRDSPLHF.

This clone was recorded only once. The chain couples TRBV7-9 to TRBJ1-4; D gene ambiguous. The CDR3 is made up of 11 amino acids. Trimming took 5 bases from V and 7 from J, leaving 5 bases between them. Germline V gene lookup returns CDR1 SEHNR and CDR2 FQNEAQ (reference sequence). The DNA of the CDR3 is TGTGCCAGCAGCCACAGTGAAAAACTGTTTTTT. Residues: CASSHSEKLFF.

A few counts support this clone. V and J are TRBV5-5 and TRBJ1-4, with D possibly being TRBD1 (6 bases). The CDR3 extends over 15 amino acids. Germline values: CDR1 SGHKS, CDR2 YYEKEE (reference sequence). Trimming stripped 0 bases from V and 2 bases from J, with 8 bases between. CDR3 bases: TGTGCCAGCAGCTTGGACAGGGCGACTAATGAAAAACTGTTTTTT. This sequence encodes CASSLDRATNEKLFF.

The rearrangement uses TRBV18 and TRBJ1-1; D uncertain. Germline V CDR1 and CDR2: KGHSH, LQKENI. The CDR3 extends over 13 amino acids. The V end was cut by 7 bases, the J end by 1 base, with 10 bases between. The CDR3 region is CASLTTENTEAFF. In DNA form, the CDR3 reads TGTGCCAGCTTGACAACAGAGAACACTGAAGCTTTCTTT. The full variable domain, rest sourced from reference TRBV18 and TRBJ1-1, is NAGVMQNPRHLVRRRGQEARLRCSPMKGHSHVYWYRQLPEEGLKFMVYLQKENIIDESGMPKERFSAEFPKEGPSILRIQQVVRGDSAAYFCASLTTENTEAFFGQGTRLTVV.

The CDR3 here is CASSQGGRGGNEQYF. The CDR3 DNA reads as TGTGCCAGCAGCCAGGGGGGACGCGGCGGGAACGAGCAGTACTTC. The gene calls are TRBV4-2 and TRBJ2-7; a weak D match, TRBD2 (6 bases). The V end lost 3 bases, the J end lost 5 bases, and 17 bases lay between the germline ends. CDR1 and CDR2 from the germline V gene are LGHNA and YNFKEQ. This CDR3 has 15 amino acids.

J is TRBJ1-2 and V is TRBV5-4; 10 bases are shared with TRBD1. The CDR3 totals 15 residues. Germline values: CDR1 SGHNT, CDR2 YYREEE (reference sequence). J was trimmed by 3 bases and V by 2 bases; bases with no gene match: 4. The CDR3 protein is CASSLTTGGDYGYTF. CDR3 nucleotide sequence: TGTGCCAGCAGCTTAACGACAGGGGGCGACTATGGCTACACCTTC.

This chain uses TRBV18 with TRBJ2-5; 13 bases match TRBD2. Germline V gene lookup returns CDR1 KGHSH and CDR2 LQKENI. The length of the CDR3 is 17 residues. V lost 6 bases and J lost 1; bases outside the gene matches: 8. In DNA form, the CDR3 reads TGTGCCAGCTCGCCCAGACTAGCGGGGGGACCCCAAGAGACCCAGTACTTC. Its translation is CASSPRLAGGPQETQYF.

This chain uses TRBV4-1 with TRBJ1-2, with D perhaps TRBD1 (6 bases). Germline V gives CDR1 MGHRA, CDR2 YSYEKL. The length of the CDR3 is 16 residues. The V gene lost 0 bases and the J gene lost 1 base, with 12 bases spanning the gap. In DNA, the CDR3 is TGCGCCAGCAGCCAAGATAACTACAGGGTTAACTATGGCTACACCTTC. Amino acid sequence: CASSQDNYRVNYGYTF.

The chain has TRBV4-2 and TRBJ1-4; 11 nucleotides agree with TRBD1. Trimming took 5 bases from V and 4 from J; bases not matched to a gene: 9. CDR1 LGHNA and CDR2 YNFKEQ come from the germline V gene. This CDR3 is 17 amino acids long. The CDR3 is CASSSPGQGVGNEKLFF. The CDR3 DNA reads as TGTGCCAGCAGCTCCCCGGGACAGGGGGTCGGTAATGAAAAACTGTTTTTT.

This clone was counted a few times. CDR3 bases: TGTGCCAGCAGTGAGATTACTCTAGCGGGACCGAACACCGGGGAGCTGTTTTTT. This translates into CASSEITLAGPNTGELFF. V gene TRBV2 combines with J gene TRBJ2-2, with 9 bases fitting TRBD2. Unmatched junction bases numbered 8, after V lost 3 bases and J lost 0 bases. The CDR3 extends over 18 amino acids. Germline V gene data show CDR1 as SNHLY and CDR2 as FYNNEI.

This sequence joins TRBV2 and TRBJ2-3; 7 nucleotides agree with TRBD2. V lost 6 bases, J lost 2 bases, and 2 bases stayed unmatched. The CDR3 totals 13 residues. Germline values: CDR1 SNHLY, CDR2 FYNNEI. The CDR3 loop reads CASRGLYTDTQYF. DNA of the CDR3: TGTGCCAGCAGGGGACTATACACAGATACGCAGTATTTT.